This TCR beta chain appears in the sequencing data of a study of T cell responses to AZD1222 COVID-19 vaccine. The method was immunoSEQ multiplex PCR; TCRdb's version includes in-frame clones alone and lacks a portion of them. The repertoire holds some 150,000 clones, with approximately 85% as singletons. Of note for this clone: Its target is unknown.

General study findings and limits: Possibly, clonal diversity was underestimated; donors were largely white British and included more females.

Trimming removed 6 bases from V and 2 bases from J; junction bases left unmatched: 3. Germline-derived CDR1 and CDR2 are MNHEY and SMNVEV (reference sequence). This CDR3 spans 14 amino acids. This material consisted of peripheral blood, taken 28 days after the second dose of the MenACWY control vaccine. The chain recombines TRBV27 with TRBJ2-3; 9 positions match TRBD1. This TCR derives from an adult who received the MenACWY meningococcal vaccine as a control. The CDR3 coding sequence is TGTGCCAGCAGGTGGGACAGGGACACAGATACGCAGTATTTT. Translated, it gives CASRWDRDTDTQYF.